This TCR beta chain emerged from a study of human T cells and chemical hapten exposure. CDR3 length equals 15 residues. J gave up 11 bases and V 6 bases, and 13 bases lay outside the gene matches. The germline gives CDR1 MNHNS, CDR2 SASEGT. Specified time point: patch test 3, about 24 weeks after DPC sensitization. Stated treatment: therapeutic diphenylcyclopropenone sensitization with weekly scalp DPC. The library attached unique molecular identifiers to individual cDNA molecules. TCRdb re-analysed the RACE reads in MiXCR, keeping a single row per CDR3 protein. This table holds more than 95,000 distinct CDR3 sequences, 25% to 30% found once.

The rearrangement joins TRBV6-1 to TRBJ2-2; 9 bases align to TRBD1. The sequenced sample was whole blood, obtained in connection with sensitization to the hapten diphenylcyclopropenone (DPC). This receptor was identified in a man in his forties or fifties with alopecia areata. Some clones in this sample may be carry-over from other donors' samples. The CDR3, as DNA: TGTGCCAGCAGAGCCGGGACAGGGAACACCGTTGAGCTGTTTTTT. Protein: CASRAGTGNTVELFF.